The 31 T cell receptor beta chains reported below all come from one sample, sequenced in a study of CD8+ T cells in alopecia areata. Sequencing relied on a cDNA template that was reverse transcribed from extracted RNA. Assay: immunoSEQ multiplex PCR; the TCRdb copy retains only in-frame clones and omits some. The sample contains around 140,000 clones, less than 70% of which appear only once. The sample's treatment: oral pan-JAK inhibitor, 5-10 mg twice daily. Sequenced material: CD8+ T cells sorted from blood, taken at week 4, from a patient treated with tofacitinib. These receptors all come from a human donor with alopecia areata.

V gene TRBV13 combines with J gene TRBJ2-5, with 9 bases aligning to TRBD2. In germline, CDR1 is PRHDT, CDR2 FYEKMQ (reference sequence). J lost 5 bases, V lost 3 bases, and 10 bases had no gene match. This CDR3 region has 16 residues. DNA of the CDR3: TGTGCCAGCAGCTTGGCTAGCGGGGAAGCCGGGGAGACCCAGTACTTC. It encodes CASSLASGEAGETQYF.

In its sample, this clone was seen once. The chain links TRBV5-4 to TRBJ1-1; D ambiguous. The germline CDR1 and CDR2 sequences are SGHNT and YYREEE (reference sequence). The CDR3 length is 14 residues. Between the trimmed V and J ends, which lost 2 bases and 7 bases, there was a span of 15 bases. The CDR3 region is CASSFQATANEAFF. The CDR3 DNA reads TGTGCCAGCAGCTTTCAAGCTACGGCGAATGAAGCTTTCTTT.

The V gene is TRBV10-3, the J gene TRBJ1-1; unclear D gene. Germline CDR1 and CDR2: ENHRY and SYGVKD. This CDR3 comprises 14 residues. The V end lost 0 bases, the J end lost 5 bases, and 10 bases lay between the germline ends. The CDR3 sequence: CAISESGVRTEAFF. CDR3 DNA: TGTGCCATCAGTGAGTCTGGGGTCCGGACTGAAGCTTTCTTT.

The CDR3 here is CASSPPAGAYNEQFF. CDR3 nucleotide sequence: TGTGCCAGCAGCCCCCCAGCGGGGGCCTACAATGAGCAGTTCTTC. The chain employs TRBV7-9 and TRBJ2-1; 8 bases map to TRBD2. The CDR3 runs 15 residues. Germline V gives CDR1 SEHNR, CDR2 FQNEAQ (reference sequence). V dropped 5 bases and J dropped 2; count of bases not matched to a gene: 5.

This chain links TRBV29-1 with TRBJ1-2; possible D gene TRBD1, 6 bases. This CDR3 region has 13 residues. Deletions cut 6 bases from V and 4 bases from J, with 15 bases between. CDR1 is SQVTM and CDR2 is ANQGSEA in the germline V gene. CDR3 in DNA: TGCAGCGTGACGGACAGCCTGGGCTATGGCTACACCTTC. Translating it yields CSVTDSLGYGYTF.

In this sample, this clone turned up a few times. V usage is TRBV7-9 and J usage is TRBJ2-1, with TRBD1 as a possible D gene (5 bases). This CDR3 region has 12 residues. Germline V gene lookup returns CDR1 SEHNR and CDR2 FQNEAQ (reference sequence). V was shortened by 8 bases and J by 5 bases, with 10 bases between the two germline ends. The CDR3 reads CASAEGDNEQFF. In nucleotides, the CDR3 is TGTGCCAGCGCGGAAGGGGACAATGAGCAGTTCTTC. Full variable domain (rest looked up from reference TRBV7-9 and TRBJ2-1): DTGVSQNPRHKITKRGQNVTFRCDPISEHNRLYWYRQTLGQGPEFLTYFQNEAQLEKSRLLSDRFSAERPKGSFSTLEIQRTEQGDSAMYLCASAEGDNEQFFGPGTRLTVL.

The chain links TRBV29-1 to TRBJ1-2; D ambiguous. V lost 5 bases to trimming and J lost 0 bases, with 10 bases between them. The CDR3 runs 13 residues. Germline V CDR1 and CDR2: SQVTM, ANQGSEA. The CDR3 sequence: CSVPSATNYGYTF. DNA of the CDR3: TGCAGCGTTCCCTCGGCCACTAACTATGGCTACACCTTC.

The chain uses TRBV7-9 and TRBJ1-2; D unclear. V dropped 0 bases and J dropped 0 bases, with 8 bases sitting between them. Germline CDR1 reads SEHNR; CDR2 reads FQNEAQ (reference sequence). This CDR3 comprises 15 residues. In DNA, the CDR3 is TGTGCCAGCAGCTTAGCGATGGGCACTAACTATGGCTACACCTTC. It encodes CASSLAMGTNYGYTF.

The sample holds a few counts of this clone. J is TRBJ2-4 and V is TRBV2; D is unresolved. Germline lookup yields CDR1 SNHLY and CDR2 FYNNEI. The CDR3 is 13 amino acids. V dropped 1 base and J dropped 0 bases, with 1 base sitting between them. The DNA of the CDR3 is TGTGCCAGCAGTGAAGAAGCCAAAAACATTCAGTACTTC. It codes for CASSEEAKNIQYF.

This clone was observed a handful of times. The gene calls are TRBV2 and TRBJ1-2; 10 nucleotides align to TRBD1. The CDR3 length is 13 residues. The junction had 5 bases not matched to a gene; V was cut back by 6 bases and J by 7 bases. Germline V lookup: CDR1 SNHLY, CDR2 FYNNEI. The chain's CDR3 is CASRPDRGRGYTF. CDR3 coding DNA: TGTGCCAGCAGACCCGACAGGGGGCGTGGCTACACCTTC.

In its sample, this clone is medium-sized. The rearrangement uses TRBV11-2 and TRBJ2-7, with 10 bases fitting TRBD2. The CDR3 sequence is 16 residues long. Per the germline V gene, CDR1 is SGHAT and CDR2 is FQNNGV. Trimming cost V 0 bases and J 6 bases; bases outside gene matches: 8. CDR3 DNA sequence: TGTGCCAGCAGCTTAGATCTAGTGGGACTAGCGAGCGAGCAGTACTTC. It encodes CASSLDLVGLASEQYF.

In this sample, this clone turned up a few times. This chain uses TRBV19 with TRBJ2-7; D is unclear. The CDR3 contains 13 residues. The V end was cut by 5 bases, the J end by 3 bases, with 11 bases between. Germline V gene data show CDR1 as LNHDA and CDR2 as SQIVND (reference sequence). The CDR3: CASSSLGSYEQYF. Written as DNA, the CDR3 is TGTGCCAGTAGTTCGTTGGGCAGCTACGAGCAGTACTTC.

The chain joins TRBV10-3 to TRBJ2-5, with 8 bases fitting TRBD1. The CDR3 totals 14 residues. V gave up 6 bases and J gave up 6 bases; unmatched junction bases: 9. Germline V gene data show CDR1 as ENHRY and CDR2 as SYGVKD. The CDR3 DNA reads TGTGCCATCAGAGAGACAGGGGAGTATCAGACCCAGTACTTC. It translates to CAIRETGEYQTQYF.

V gene TRBV15 combines with J gene TRBJ1-2, with no clear D. CDR3 length: 12 amino acids. The V gene lost 0 bases and the J gene lost 1 base, with 0 bases spanning the gap. From germline, CDR1 is LNHNV and CDR2 YYDKDF (reference sequence). CDR3 sequence reads: CATSRDNYGYTF. CDR3 nucleotide sequence: TGTGCCACCAGCAGAGATAACTATGGCTACACCTTC. The full variable domain, with the rest looked up from reference TRBV15 and TRBJ1-2, is DAMVIQNPRYQVTQFGKPVTLSCSQTLNHNVMYWYQQKSSQAPKLLFHYYDKDFNNEADTPDNFQSRRPNTSFCFLDIRSPGLGDTAMYLCATSRDNYGYTFGSGTRLTVV.

The chain combines TRBV5-6 with TRBJ2-7; D gene unclear. Trimming cost V 2 bases and J 1 base, with 10 bases left between them. The CDR3 runs 14 residues. Germline assignment: CDR1 SGHDT and CDR2 YYEEEE. CDR3 in DNA: TGTGCCAGCAGCTTTGTTGCGAGTTCCTACGAGCAGTACTTC. Translation: CASSFVASSYEQYF.

V gene TRBV10-3 combines with J gene TRBJ2-7; D remains ambiguous. This CDR3 region has 12 residues. Per the germline V gene, CDR1 is ENHRY and CDR2 is SYGVKD. Trimming removed 4 bases from V and 1 base from J, with 5 bases in between. CDR3 loop: CAISGGSYEQYF. The CDR3 DNA reads TGTGCCATCAGTGGTGGGTCCTACGAGCAGTACTTC.

This rearrangement joins TRBV13 to TRBJ2-3; D is perhaps TRBD1 (6 bases). The germline CDR1 and CDR2 sequences are PRHDT and FYEKMQ (reference sequence). Deletions cut 6 bases from V and 6 bases from J, with 13 bases between. This CDR3 has 13 residues. CDR3 residues: CASSPSTGDTQYF. The CDR3 region has the DNA TGTGCCAGCAGTCCTAGTACAGGGGATACGCAGTATTTT.

The chain recombines TRBV4-1 with TRBJ1-6; D unresolved. The germline V and J ends were trimmed by 1 base and 8 bases, with 15 bases remaining between them. Germline loops: CDR1 MGHRA, CDR2 YSYEKL. This CDR3 spans 16 amino acids. CDR3 DNA: TGCGCCAGCAGCCAAGGCTGGGGTGAATTGGATTCACCCCTCCACTTT. Amino acids: CASSQGWGELDSPLHF.

V and J are TRBV6-4 and TRBJ2-1; tentative D call: TRBD2 (6 bases). Germline-derived CDR1 and CDR2 are MRHNA and SNTAGT. Trimming cost V 2 bases and J 0 bases, with 11 bases left between them. The CDR3 runs to 16 residues. Written as DNA, the CDR3 is TGTGCCAGCAGTGACAAAGAGACTAGCTCCTACAATGAGCAGTTCTTC. It encodes CASSDKETSSYNEQFF.

The chain combines TRBV29-1 with TRBJ2-1; tentative D call: TRBD2 (7 bases). V was clipped by 2 bases and J by 6 bases, with 14 bases between them. Germline CDR1 SQVTM, CDR2 ANQGSEA. This CDR3 spans 14 amino acids. In DNA form, the CDR3 reads TGCAGCGTTGAAATCCGGGGGGCCGGCAATGAGCAGTTCTTC. Translation: CSVEIRGAGNEQFF.

The rearrangement joins TRBV19 to TRBJ1-6; a possible D gene is TRBD1 (5 bases). V dropped 8 bases and J dropped 13 bases, with 18 bases sitting between them. Germline loops: CDR1 LNHDA, CDR2 SQIVND (reference sequence). The CDR3 spans 13 residues. CDR3 sequence (DNA): TGTGCCAGTCGACCAGGGATAAGTTTGCCCCTCCACTTT. It is translated as CASRPGISLPLHF.

The J gene is TRBJ1-2, the V gene TRBV9; 7 bases align to TRBD1. The CDR3 runs 18 residues. V shed 2 bases and J 6 bases; nucleotides not matched to a gene: 19. In germline, CDR1 is SGDLS, CDR2 YYNGEE. CDR3 nucleotides: TGTGCCAGCAGCGTTAACAGAGCGGGAGGACAGGCTGAAAATGGCTACACCTTC. It translates to CASSVNRAGGQAENGYTF.

This clone was recorded a few times. The V gene is TRBV6-4, the J gene TRBJ2-5; a possible D gene is TRBD2 (6 bases). Trimming removed 4 bases at V and 3 bases at J, with 9 bases between. The CDR3 runs to 13 residues. Germline lookup yields CDR1 MRHNA and CDR2 SNTAGT. The CDR3 spells CASSVTGEETQYF. CDR3 in DNA: TGTGCCAGCAGTGTCACGGGGGAAGAGACCCAGTACTTC.

This clone has just a few counts. The V gene is TRBV11-2, the J gene TRBJ2-2; D unresolved. Germline CDR1 is SGHAT and CDR2 is FQNNGV. V was clipped by 3 bases and J by 0 bases, with 8 bases between them. The CDR3 is 15 residues long. The CDR3 nucleotides are TGTGCCAGCAGCTTGTACGGCACGAACACCGGGGAGCTGTTTTTT. This sequence encodes CASSLYGTNTGELFF.

This clone occurred a few times. The chain combines TRBV4-1 with TRBJ2-3; 9 positions match TRBD1. Losses at the gene ends were 1 base for V and 5 bases for J; bases not matched to a gene: 7. Germline V lookup: CDR1 MGHRA, CDR2 YSYEKL. The CDR3 spans 16 residues. This CDR3 reads CASSQGGTGRGDTQYF. Written as DNA, the CDR3 is TGCGCCAGCAGCCAAGGGGGGACAGGGAGAGGAGATACGCAGTATTTT.

This chain connects TRBV30 to TRBJ2-1; D is possibly TRBD1 (5 bases). This CDR3 region has 14 residues. Trimming cost V 2 bases and J 7 bases, with 15 bases left between them. Looked up from germline, CDR1 is GTSNPN and CDR2 is SVGIG (reference sequence). The CDR3 DNA reads as TGTGCCTGGAGTAGATCGTTGGACACAAATGAGCAGTTCTTC. Translated: CAWSRSLDTNEQFF.

In this sample, this clone turned up once. The V gene is TRBV13, the J gene TRBJ1-1; 8 positions match TRBD1. Unmatched junction bases numbered 2, after V lost 3 bases and J lost 5 bases. The germline V gene encodes CDR1 PRHDT and CDR2 FYEKMQ (reference sequence). This CDR3 has 13 amino acids. CDR3 residues: CASSFWTGTEAFF. The CDR3 DNA sequence: TGTGCCAGCAGCTTCTGGACAGGGACTGAAGCTTTCTTT. The entire variable domain, with the rest obtained from reference TRBV13 and TRBJ1-1, is as follows: AAGVIQSPRHLIKEKRETATLKCYPIPRHDTVYWYQQGPGQDPQFLISFYEKMQSDKGSIPDRFSAQQFSDYHSELNMSSLELGDSALYFCASSFWTGTEAFFGQGTRLTVV.

This chain joins TRBV9 and TRBJ2-5; TRBD2 matches at 15 bases. V trimming: 4 bases; J trimming: 0 bases; junction bases outside the gene matches: 4. The CDR3 contains 17 residues. The germline CDR1 and CDR2 sequences are SGDLS and YYNGEE. CDR3: CASSPGLAGGNQETQYF. CDR3 nucleotides: TGTGCCAGCAGCCCAGGACTAGCGGGGGGGAACCAAGAGACCCAGTACTTC.

J is TRBJ1-1 and V is TRBV5-6, with D possibly TRBD1 on 6 matching bases. The germline CDR1 and CDR2 sequences are SGHDT and YYEEEE. Trimming pared 1 base from V and 2 bases from J, leaving 15 bases between. The CDR3 loop spans 16 amino acids. CDR3 in DNA: TGTGCCAGCAGCTTGTTGATTGGACAGCTCAACACTGAAGCTTTCTTT. Its protein product is CASSLLIGQLNTEAFF. Variable domain in full (rest from reference TRBV5-6 and TRBJ1-1): DAGVTQSPTHLIKTRGQQVTLRCSPKSGHDTVSWYQQALGQGPQFIFQYYEEEERQRGNFPDRFSGHQFPNYSSELNVNALLLGDSALYLCASSLLIGQLNTEAFFGQGTRLTVV.

The chain carries TRBV7-2 and TRBJ2-7; D remains ambiguous. The CDR3 length is 11 residues. The germline V gene has CDR1 SGHTA and CDR2 FQGNSA. Trimming removed 8 bases at V and 3 bases at J, with 8 bases between. The CDR3 coding sequence is TGTGCCAGCGTAGATAACTACGAGCAGTACTTC. It yields the protein CASVDNYEQYF.

The chain carries TRBV5-6 and TRBJ1-5; 7 bases are a match to TRBD1. Losses at the gene ends were 6 bases for V and 1 base for J; bases not matched to a gene: 4. This CDR3 is built from 14 residues. CDR1 is SGHDT, CDR2 YYEEEE, per germline. The CDR3: CASKTGMSNQPQHF. The CDR3 bases are TGTGCCAGCAAGACAGGGATGAGCAATCAGCCCCAGCATTTT.